Below, one TCR beta chain is given with its context. Its antigen is still unknown. The sample comes from a study of Tregs in tolerant kidney transplant recipients. Overall study findings and caveats: Nucleotide sequences could not be compared across some patients' samples due to primer changes. Expanding Tregs on activated donor B cells appeared to best identify donor-specific TCRbeta clones.

Mixed chimerism was transient after nonmyeloablative marrow transplants from related graft donors. Clones were sequenced by immunoSEQ multiplex PCR, and TCRdb holds only the in-frame ones, with some missing. The sample includes about 50,000 clones, approximately 90% of them seen just once. The V gene's germline CDR1 is LNHDA and CDR2 SQIVND (reference sequence). Trimming took 1 base from V and 8 from J; bases not matched to a gene: 5. The CDR3 loop spans 15 amino acids. The origin of this receptor is a human patient who received a combined kidney and bone marrow transplant. Part of the T cell pool may stem from the graft donor. The chain links TRBV19 to TRBJ2-1, with TRBD2 identical over 10 bases. The sequences come from CD8+ T cells from blood (PBMCs), collected 12 months after the transplant. This CDR3 is CASSIVKREGYEQFF. The CDR3 DNA reads as TGTGCCAGTAGTATAGTCAAGCGGGAGGGCTATGAGCAGTTCTTC. Full variable domain (missing parts from reference TRBV19 and TRBJ2-1): DGGITQSPKYLFRKEGQNVTLSCEQNLNHDAMYWYRQDPGQGLRLIYYSQIVNDFQKGDIAEGYSVSREKKESFPLTVTSAQKNPTAFYLCASSIVKREGYEQFFGPGTRLTVL.